A selection of T cell receptor beta chains follows, all from one sample in a study of T-cell reconstitution after alpha-beta-depleted transplantation in children. Each CDR3 protein is one row after TCRdb ran MiXCR on the PCR reads. There are approximately 340,000 distinct CDR3 sequences in the sample; approximately 10% occur only once, and approximately 2.3% lies in the top ten. The input for sequencing was PBMCs from the stem cell graft donor, taken from the stem cell graft. The receptors stem from a human donor who donated a stem cell graft to a child with acute lymphoblastic leukemia. Both conserved end residues are part of each CDR3. The D gene is left open where the match is weak. A clone size is listed for some rows: how often the clone was seen (once, few, many), or a class if it is expanded.

CDR3 protein | CDR3 DNA | V gene | D gene | clone size | J gene
CASSLLAGARSNEQFF | TGTGCCAGCAGCTTATTAGCGGGAGCGAGGTCCAATGAGCAGTTCTTC | TRBV7-2 | TRBD2 | few | TRBJ2-1
CASSLSAGRANYEQYF | TGTGCCAGCAGCTTAAGTGCAGGGCGGGCTAACTACGAGCAGTACTTC | TRBV7-2 | . | . | TRBJ2-7
CSEPWTVPYEQYF | TGCAGCGAACCATGGACGGTTCCCTACGAGCAGTACTTC | TRBV29-1 | . | . | TRBJ2-7
CASTGTVSSYEQYF | TGTGCCAGCACCGGGACAGTGAGCTCCTACGAGCAGTACTTC | TRBV27 | TRBD1 | many | TRBJ2-7
CASSLVSTSTDTQYF | TGTGCCAGCAGCTTAGTGTCAACTAGCACAGATACGCAGTATTTT | TRBV7-2 | . | few | TRBJ2-3
CASSTQTSGGYEQYF | TGTGCCAGCAGTACTCAAACTAGCGGAGGCTACGAGCAGTACTTC | TRBV12-3/TRBV12-4 | TRBD2 | few | TRBJ2-7
CASRRTSGSYEQYF | TGTGCCAGCAGACGGACTAGCGGGAGCTACGAGCAGTACTTC | TRBV3-1 | TRBD2 | many | TRBJ2-7
CATSDGTGGEQFF | TGTGCCACCAGCGACGGTACGGGGGGTGAGCAGTTCTTC | TRBV15 | TRBD2 | many | TRBJ2-1
CASGLVDRYYGYTF | TGTGCTAGTGGTTTGGTGGACAGATACTATGGCTACACCTTC | TRBV12-5 | . | few | TRBJ1-2
CASSPDVPTSSYNSPLHF | TGTGCCAGCAGCCCGGACGTGCCCACGAGCTCCTATAATTCACCCCTCCACTTT | TRBV27 | . | . | TRBJ1-6
CASSQQTGVDTQYF | TGCGCCAGCAGCCAACAGACAGGGGTAGATACGCAGTATTTT | TRBV4-3 | TRBD1 | . | TRBJ2-3
CASTRPELDEQFF | TGTGCCAGTACCCGACCCGAGCTGGATGAGCAGTTCTTC | TRBV19 | . | . | TRBJ2-1
CASSLVAGVVYNEQFF | TGTGCCAGCAGCTTGGTTGCGGGAGTCGTTTACAATGAGCAGTTCTTC | TRBV5-6 | TRBD2 | many | TRBJ2-1
CASRSSGSTDTQYF | TGTGCCAGCAGGTCGTCAGGGTCGACAGATACGCAGTATTTT | TRBV12-3/TRBV12-4 | . | few | TRBJ2-3
CATSAGTQDQPQHF | TGTGCCACCAGCGCCGGGACTCAAGATCAGCCCCAGCATTTT | TRBV15 | . | many | TRBJ1-5
CASRISTARGWDEQFF | TGTGCCAGCAGAATCTCGACGGCGAGGGGTTGGGATGAGCAGTTCTTC | TRBV12-3/TRBV12-4 | . | many | TRBJ2-1
CSARGFSGAYNEQFF | TGCAGTGCTAGAGGGTTTAGCGGGGCCTACAATGAGCAGTTCTTC | TRBV20-1 | TRBD2 | . | TRBJ2-1
CASSKAGVREWGNQPQHF | TGTGCCAGCAGCAAAGCCGGAGTCAGGGAGTGGGGCAATCAGCCCCAGCATTTT | TRBV21-1 | . | . | TRBJ1-5
CASSSLTAAGYGYTF | TGTGCCAGCAGCTCTTTGACCGCGGCGGGGTATGGCTACACCTTC | TRBV5-5 | . | . | TRBJ1-2
CASSHTGGDSAGYTF | TGTGCCAGCAGCCATACAGGGGGCGATAGTGCTGGCTACACCTTC | TRBV4-2 | TRBD1 | few | TRBJ1-2
CASSSIRAGTSDVYEQYF | TGCGCCAGCAGCTCCATCCGAGCCGGGACTAGCGACGTCTACGAGCAGTACTTC | TRBV5-1 | TRBD2 | . | TRBJ2-7
CASSQVLARTYNEQFF | TGCGCCAGCAGCCAAGTTCTAGCCAGGACCTACAATGAGCAGTTCTTC | TRBV4-1 | . | few | TRBJ2-1
CASNGMSEQFF | TGTGCCAGCAATGGTATGAGTGAGCAGTTCTTC | TRBV6-6 | . | . | TRBJ2-1
CASRSGLAGVGTGELFF | TGTGCCAGCAGGTCCGGACTAGCGGGAGTAGGCACCGGGGAGCTGTTTTTT | TRBV7-8 | TRBD2 | . | TRBJ2-2
CSAGTGDRETQYF | TGCAGTGCCGGGACAGGGGACCGAGAGACCCAGTACTTC | TRBV20-1 | TRBD1 | few | TRBJ2-5
CASSQGTAPYNEQFF | TGCGCCAGCAGCCAAGGTACGGCCCCCTACAATGAGCAGTTCTTC | TRBV4-1 | . | few | TRBJ2-1
CASSRDRVETQYF | TGTGCCAGCAGTCGTGACAGGGTCGAGACCCAGTACTTC | TRBV9 | TRBD1 | few | TRBJ2-5
CASSQNMRYQETQYF | TGTGCCAGCAGCCAAAATATGAGGTACCAAGAGACCCAGTACTTC | TRBV7-9 | . | . | TRBJ2-5
CASSQTGAPEKLFF | TGCGCCAGCAGCCAAACAGGGGCTCCCGAAAAACTGTTTTTT | TRBV5-1 | TRBD1 | . | TRBJ1-4
CASSLREWTSGRANEQFF | TGTGCCAGCAGCCTCCGCGAATGGACTAGCGGGAGGGCCAATGAGCAGTTCTTC | TRBV7-6 | TRBD2 | . | TRBJ2-1
CASSLATGAREQFF | TGTGCCAGCAGCTTAGCAACGGGAGCACGGGAGCAGTTCTTC | TRBV7-8 | . | few | TRBJ2-1
CASSLGPPGTSGRPSYNEQFF | TGTGCCAGCAGCTTAGGTCCACCCGGGACTAGCGGGAGACCCTCCTACAATGAGCAGTTCTTC | TRBV11-2 | TRBD2 | . | TRBJ2-1
CATSTRIDYEQFF | TGTGCCACCAGCACTCGGATAGACTATGAGCAGTTCTTC | TRBV15 | . | . | TRBJ2-1
CASSLVVGQGELETQYF | TGTGCCAGCAGCTTAGTGGTGGGCCAGGGGGAATTGGAGACCCAGTACTTC | TRBV7-6 | TRBD1 | few | TRBJ2-5
CSVGLGIGNTIYF | TGCAGCGTTGGGCTGGGGATTGGAAACACCATATATTTT | TRBV29-1 | . | many | TRBJ1-3
CSVEPRQTIDTEAFF | TGCAGCGTTGAACCTCGACAGACTATAGACACTGAAGCTTTCTTT | TRBV29-1 | . | many | TRBJ1-1
CSATGQGSSSYNEQFF | TGCAGTGCCACGGGACAGGGTTCGAGCTCCTACAATGAGCAGTTCTTC | TRBV20-1 | TRBD1 | few | TRBJ2-1
CATSDDAGAGLDTQYF | TGTGCCACCAGTGACGACGCCGGGGCAGGGCTGGATACGCAGTATTTT | TRBV24-1 | . | many | TRBJ2-3
CASSTLRADNEQFF | TGTGCCAGCAGTACACTGCGGGCGGACAATGAGCAGTTCTTC | TRBV28 | . | . | TRBJ2-1
CSVLAGGAYEQYF | TGCAGCGTCTTAGCGGGAGGCGCCTACGAGCAGTACTTC | TRBV29-1 | TRBD2 | many | TRBJ2-7
CASSARTENIQYF | TGTGCCAGCAGCGCCCGGACAGAAAACATTCAGTACTTC | TRBV7-9 | . | . | TRBJ2-4
CASTFGVDNNEQFF | TGTGCCAGCACCTTCGGGGTAGACAACAATGAGCAGTTCTTC | TRBV7-9 | . | few | TRBJ2-1